The present entry profiles one T cell receptor beta chain with its context. Its cognate antigen is unknown. The sample comes from a study of beta chain features in type 1 diabetes. Study-wide results and caveats: Lower insertion and higher deletion counts appeared at VDJ junctions in type 1 diabetes patients. Moderate but significant shortening of TCRB CDR3s was recorded in all four CD4+ subsets from Type 1 diabetes patients.

The whole isolated RNA underwent reverse transcription, so sequencing captured expressed TCRB transcripts. Method: immunoSEQ multiplex PCR; TCRdb's copy keeps in-frame clones and lacks some. The sample lists a few hundred thousand clones, approximately 15% seen once, with approximately 0.018% in the top ten. Germline V gives CDR1 SQVTM, CDR2 ANQGSEA. The CDR3 extends over 12 amino acids. After removal of 7 bases from V and 4 bases from J, the junction contained 1 base not matched to a gene. The receptor's source is a man aged 25-45 years with type 1 diabetes. Material: naive CD4+ T cells from blood. The rearrangement joins TRBV29-1 to TRBJ2-3; 11 positions match TRBD2. CDR3 in DNA: TGCAGCGAACTAGCGGGGGCAGATACGCAGTATTTT. Its translation: CSELAGADTQYF.